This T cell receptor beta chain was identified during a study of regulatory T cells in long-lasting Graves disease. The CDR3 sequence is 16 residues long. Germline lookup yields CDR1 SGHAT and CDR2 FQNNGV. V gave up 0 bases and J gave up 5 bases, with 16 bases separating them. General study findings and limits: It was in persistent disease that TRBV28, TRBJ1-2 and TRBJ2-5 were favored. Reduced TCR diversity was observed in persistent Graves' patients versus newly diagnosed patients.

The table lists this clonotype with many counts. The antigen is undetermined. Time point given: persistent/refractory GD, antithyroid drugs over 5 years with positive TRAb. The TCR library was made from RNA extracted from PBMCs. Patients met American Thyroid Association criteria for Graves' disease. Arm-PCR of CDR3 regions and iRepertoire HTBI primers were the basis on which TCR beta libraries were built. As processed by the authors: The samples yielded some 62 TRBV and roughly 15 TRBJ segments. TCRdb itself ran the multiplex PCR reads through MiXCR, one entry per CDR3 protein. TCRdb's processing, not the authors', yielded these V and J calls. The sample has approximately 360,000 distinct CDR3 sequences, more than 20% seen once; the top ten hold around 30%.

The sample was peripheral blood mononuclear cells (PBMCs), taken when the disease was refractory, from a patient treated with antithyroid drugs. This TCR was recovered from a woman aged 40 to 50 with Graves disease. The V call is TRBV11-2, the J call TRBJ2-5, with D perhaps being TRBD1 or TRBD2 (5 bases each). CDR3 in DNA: TGTGCCAGCAGCTTAGATGAAGGGACCAAGGTCGAGACCCAGTACTTC. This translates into CASSLDEGTKVETQYF. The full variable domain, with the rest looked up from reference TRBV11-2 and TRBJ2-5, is EAGVAQSPRYKIIEKRQSVAFWCNPISGHATLYWYQQILGQGPKLLIQFQNNGVVDDSQLPKDRFSAERLKGVDSTLKIQPAKLEDSAVYLCASSLDEGTKVETQYFGPGTRLLVL.